This T cell receptor beta chain was recorded in a study of graft-versus-host responses after intestinal transplantation (dated by TCRdb to about 2021). General notes on the study: Recipients received multivisceral, liver-intestinal, or isolated intestinal transplants. Every recipient was given anti-thymocyte globulin induction, followed by about 3 years of maintenance tacrolimus and steroids. A peak of at least 4% donor T cells among recipient peripheral blood mononuclear cells was the definition used for donor T cell macrochimerism. A cohort of about two dozen intestinal transplant recipients, including one retransplant, was enrolled, and a few patients lacking pretransplant specimens were excluded. Samples from a few later patients were sequenced in-house on an Illumina MiSeq with MiXCR processing rather than by the commercial service. Alloreactive clones were identified by sequencing pre-transplant mixed lymphocyte reaction products and comparing these products with unstimulated pre-transplant donor and recipient T cells. After intestinal transplantation, graft-versus-host and host-versus-graft alloreactive T cell clones were followed in the graft, circulation and bone marrow using bulk TCR-beta CDR3 sequencing. Overall study results and their limits: High GvH to HvG T cell clonal ratios were observed in the allografts of patients with donor T cell macrochimerism. GvH clones turned up in recipient bone marrow, with some appearing earlier in ileal mucosa or blood, a pattern consistent with an intestinal mucosal origin. Peak levels of circulating GvH clones were associated with declines in HvG clones early after transplant. The conclusions were limited by the relatively low number and heterogeneity of the intestinal transplant patients.

For this clone: Which antigen it targets is not known. Base qualities are missing; no much larger clone stands one base away.

The library was produced with the immunoSEQ multiplex PCR assay. For most patients, genomic DNA was isolated using the Qiagen DNeasy Blood and Tissue Kit and was shipped frozen to Adaptive Biotechnologies for TCR sequencing. High-throughput TCR-beta CDR3 sequencing of genomic DNA from most patients was performed by Adaptive Biotechnologies. In the original analysis: TCR sequencing data were retrieved from Adaptive's ImmunoSEQ software for 15 to 20 patients, whereas a few other patients were processed with MiXCR and VDJtools. To correct CD4 versus CD8 sorting errors, any sequence found in both subsets at a frequency ratio below 5:1 was removed. CDR3 nucleotide sequences shared between donor and recipient were removed because the origin of such sequences could not be assigned. Alloreactive clones required at least 2-fold expansion over unstimulated cells and minimum CFSE-low frequency of 0.002% (template counts) or 0.001% (read counts). A clone was considered mappable if detected in the sequenced pre-transplant spleen, lymph node, or MLR CFSE-low populations of the donor or recipient. Cumulative frequency of alloreactive clones was calculated as a percentage of all sequences weighted by copy number. Held by TCRdb, this immuneACCESS table contains in-frame sequences only and omits some clones. Under half of the omission traces to an unresolved V gene where checked; the cause of the rest is unknown. V and J calls and clone size are given by that table; D and trimming were obtained from the DNA. Across this sample there are roughly 100,000 clones, with over 85% seen only once. Together, the top ten hold around 1% of the sample.

The time point label here, explained by the study, means: cells obtained before transplantation from donor or recipient. CD3+CD4+ and CD3+CD8+ populations were FACS-sorted from unstimulated pre-transplant donor and recipient cells taken from spleen or lymph nodes. CDR3 length: 14 amino acids, cysteine to phenylalanine. The entry retains the CDR3 DNA only, 42 bases that are in frame from base 1. Per the germline V gene, MDHEN is the CDR1 and SYDVKM is the CDR2. Trimming takes 3 bases off V and 2 bases off J; junction bases not matched to a gene: 1. Sequencing was performed on unstimulated CD8+ T cells sorted from spleen or lymph node cells, taken before intestinal transplant. This TCR derives from a human donor who received an intestinal transplant. The chain couples TRBV28 to TRBJ2-7, with TRBD1 matching 10 junction bases. CDR3 protein: CASSLGTGAYEQYF. The sequenced DNA is TGTGCCAGCAGTTTGGGGACAGGGGCCTACGAGCAGTACTTC.